Listed below are T cell receptor beta chains from one sample, sequenced in a study of neurological immune-mediated disorders. A single record per CDR3 protein comes from TCRdb applying MiXCR to the 5' RACE reads. This sample carries about 60,000 distinct CDR3 sequences, approximately 3.1% of them seen once, and the ten largest clones take 6% to 8.5%. The specimen sequenced was PBMCs. These receptor sequences come from a woman aged 55-70 years with multiple sclerosis. Both conserved end residues are part of each CDR3. Each record gives: clone size, V gene, J gene, D gene, CDR3 length, CDR3 DNA, CDR3 protein. The D gene is left open where the match is weak. Clone size reads once, few, many, or a class if the clone is expanded.

>many|TRBV7-9|TRBJ1-1|NA|13
TGTGCCAGCAGCTTATCCCAGGGTGCTGAAGCTTTCTTT
CASSLSQGAEAFF
>many|TRBV7-2|TRBJ1-1|NA|12
TGTGCCAGCAGCTCGTACCGGTATGAAGCTTTCTTT
CASSSYRYEAFF
>many|TRBV28|TRBJ2-7|TRBD1|18
TGTGCCAGCAGATTCGGGACAGGGGGAAACTATTTTTCCTACGAGCAGTACTTC
CASRFGTGGNYFSYEQYF
>many|TRBV20-1|TRBJ1-5|TRBD1|13
TGCAGTGCTACGACAGGGGCTAATCAGCCCCAGCATTTT
CSATTGANQPQHF
>many|TRBV3-1|TRBJ2-5|NA|12
TGTGCCAGCAGCCCACACCAAGAGACCCAGTACTTC
CASSPHQETQYF
>many|TRBV15|TRBJ2-7|TRBD1|15
TGTGCCACCAGCAGAGAGTACAGGGGGTCATACGAGCAGTACTTC
CATSREYRGSYEQYF
>many|TRBV20-1|TRBJ2-1|TRBD2|16
TGCAGTGCTAGAGGAGTGACTAGCGGGTTTTACAATGAGCAGTTCTTC
CSARGVTSGFYNEQFF
>many|TRBV29-1|TRBJ2-5|NA|12
TGCAGCGTTGCCCTGGGGCAAGAGACCCAGTACTTC
CSVALGQETQYF
>many|TRBV2|TRBJ2-7|TRBD1|14
TGTGCCAGCAGTCGGGACAGGTTAACCTACGAGCAGTACTTC
CASSRDRLTYEQYF
>many|TRBV4-1|TRBJ2-7|NA|14
TGCGCCAGCAGCCAACAGGTCAGTTCCTACGAGCAGTACTTC
CASSQQVSSYEQYF
>many|TRBV25-1|TRBJ2-2|NA|13
TGTGCCAGCACCTCGCATTTGGCCGGGGAGCTGTTTTTT
CASTSHLAGELFF